What follows is one T cell receptor beta chain and its context. The data are from a study of cytomegalovirus exposure and HLA in healthy donors. The germline gives CDR1 SGHTA, CDR2 FQGNSA. The ends lost 5 bases at V and 5 bases at J; junction bases unmatched: 7. This CDR3 is 14 amino acids long. PCR employed 60 Vbeta and 13 Jbeta primers. The assay was immunoSEQ multiplex PCR, and TCRdb's table has in-frame clones only and misses some. The repertoire table contains around 100,000 clones. The clonotype originates from a woman in her twenties or thirties in good health and CMV-seronegative. Sequenced sample: PBMCs. The chain links TRBV7-2 to TRBJ2-7; 9 bases line up with TRBD2. This CDR3 reads CASSPLAGVHEQYF. DNA of the CDR3: TGTGCCAGCAGCCCGTTAGCGGGAGTCCACGAGCAGTACTTC.